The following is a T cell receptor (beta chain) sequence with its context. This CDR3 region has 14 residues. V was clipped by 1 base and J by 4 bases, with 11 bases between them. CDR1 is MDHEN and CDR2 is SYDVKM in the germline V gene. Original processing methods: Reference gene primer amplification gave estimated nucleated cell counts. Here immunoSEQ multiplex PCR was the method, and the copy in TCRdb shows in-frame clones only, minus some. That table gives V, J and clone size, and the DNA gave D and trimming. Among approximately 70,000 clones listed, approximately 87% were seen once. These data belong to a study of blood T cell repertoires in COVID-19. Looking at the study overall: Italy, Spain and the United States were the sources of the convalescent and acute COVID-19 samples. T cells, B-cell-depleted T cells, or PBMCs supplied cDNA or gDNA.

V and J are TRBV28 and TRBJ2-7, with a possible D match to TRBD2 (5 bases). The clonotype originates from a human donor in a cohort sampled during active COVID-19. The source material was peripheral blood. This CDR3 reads CASSLSFGVYEQYF. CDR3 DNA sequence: TGTGCCAGCAGTTTATCGTTCGGGGTGTACGAGCAGTACTTC.